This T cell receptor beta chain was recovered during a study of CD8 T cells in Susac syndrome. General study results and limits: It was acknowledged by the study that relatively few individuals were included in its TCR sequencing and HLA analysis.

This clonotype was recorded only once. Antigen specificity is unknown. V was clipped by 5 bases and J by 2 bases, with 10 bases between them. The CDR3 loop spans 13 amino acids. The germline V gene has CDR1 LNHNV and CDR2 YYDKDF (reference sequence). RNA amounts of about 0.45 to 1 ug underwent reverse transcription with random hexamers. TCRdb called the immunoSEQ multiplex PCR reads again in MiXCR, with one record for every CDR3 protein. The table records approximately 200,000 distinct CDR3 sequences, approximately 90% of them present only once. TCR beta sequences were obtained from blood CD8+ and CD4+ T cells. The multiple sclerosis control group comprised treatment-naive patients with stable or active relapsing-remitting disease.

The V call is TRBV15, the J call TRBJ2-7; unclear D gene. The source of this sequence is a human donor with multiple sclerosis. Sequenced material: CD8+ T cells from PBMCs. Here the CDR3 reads CATSRTTAYEQYF. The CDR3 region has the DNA TGTGCCACCAGCCGAACCACAGCCTACGAGCAGTACTTC. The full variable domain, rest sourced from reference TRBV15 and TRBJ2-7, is DAMVIQNPRYQVTQFGKPVTLSCSQTLNHNVMYWYQQKSSQAPKLLFHYYDKDFNNEADTPDNFQSRRPNTSFCFLDIRSPGLGDTAMYLCATSRTTAYEQYFGPGTRLTVT.